This T cell receptor beta chain originates from a study of blood T cell repertoires in COVID-19. On the study more broadly: Researchers got acute and convalescent COVID-19 samples from the United States, Italy and Spain.

Germline values: CDR1 SQVTM, CDR2 ANQGSEA. The CDR3 is made up of 12 amino acids. Deletions cut 6 bases from V and 6 bases from J, with 11 bases between. Using immunoSEQ multiplex PCR, the repertoire was profiled, and TCRdb retains in-frame clones only, with some absent. The sample lists 150,000 to 200,000 clones; 80% to 90% were seen once. The receptor was derived from a woman between 70 and 85 years old with COVID-19, enrolled during active disease. Sequencing was done on a sample of peripheral blood. The V and J genes are TRBV29-1 and TRBJ2-2; TRBD2 might be the D (5 bases). The CDR3 DNA is TGCAGCGTCCGGGGTCAAGCCGGGGAGCTGTTTTTT. Translating it yields CSVRGQAGELFF.